Each of the 31 T cell receptor beta chains below was sequenced from the same sample in a study of cytomegalovirus exposure and HLA in healthy donors. With 60 Vbeta and 13 Jbeta primers, the PCR was carried out. This table comes from immunoSEQ multiplex PCR, and its TCRdb copy is limited to in-frame clones, with some not included. Here the sample spans around 53,000 clones, over 80% being singletons. The sequenced sample was PBMCs. The receptors shown here come from a young man in good health and CMV-seronegative.

The rearrangement uses TRBV30 and TRBJ1-1; tentatively, D is TRBD1 (6 bases). The CDR3 contains 15 residues. Germline V gene data show CDR1 as GTSNPN and CDR2 as SVGIG (reference sequence). V was shortened by 6 bases and J by 2 bases, with 19 bases between the two germline ends. The CDR3 DNA follows: TGTGCCTGTGGGCCAGGGGCCGTAGTTAACACTGAAGCTTTCTTT. Translation gives CACGPGAVVNTEAFF.

V is TRBV10-3 and J is TRBJ1-1, with TRBD1 identical over 7 bases. With V trimmed by 6 bases and J by 8 bases, 12 bases remained unmatched. This CDR3 is 14 amino acids long. Germline V gene lookup returns CDR1 ENHRY and CDR2 SYGVKD. CDR3 in amino acids: CAIRGLTGATEAFF. As DNA, the CDR3 is TGTGCCATCAGGGGCCTCACAGGGGCAACGGAAGCTTTCTTT.

The rearrangement uses TRBV7-6 and TRBJ1-1; 7 bases fit TRBD1. CDR1 is SGHVS and CDR2 is FNYEAQ in the germline V gene. The CDR3 is made up of 14 amino acids. V was clipped by 2 bases and J by 3 bases; unmatched bases: 3. For the CDR3, the DNA is TGTGCCAGCAGCTTAAACAGGGGTGACACTGAAGCTTTCTTT. This codes for CASSLNRGDTEAFF.

The V gene is TRBV30, the J gene TRBJ2-5; D is possibly TRBD2 (5 bases). The DNA end is more similar to TRBJ2-7, so the J call may be wrong. Germline lookup yields CDR1 GTSNPN and CDR2 SVGIG (reference sequence). The CDR3 runs to 14 residues. The CDR3 bases are TGTGCCTGGAGGACCCCCGGGGAATCCTACGAGCAGTACTTC. The encoded protein is CAWRTPGESYEQYF.

V and J are TRBV7-9 and TRBJ2-1; D gene unclear. Germline V gene sequence: CDR1 SEHNR, CDR2 FQNEAQ (reference sequence). The germline V and J ends were trimmed by 5 bases and 3 bases, with 11 bases remaining between them. The CDR3 loop spans 14 amino acids. The CDR3 loop reads CASSRYSGYNEQFF. The DNA of the CDR3 is TGTGCCAGCAGCCGCTACTCGGGCTACAATGAGCAGTTCTTC.

The rearrangement uses TRBV6-5 and TRBJ2-4; D might be TRBD1 (5 bases). CDR3 length equals 14 residues. V was shortened by 3 bases and J by 4 bases, with 10 bases between the two germline ends. CDR1 and CDR2 (germline): MNHEY, SVGAGI. CDR3 nucleotide sequence: TGTGCCAGCAGTTATAGGCAGGGAAAAAACATTCAGTACTTC. It translates to CASSYRQGKNIQYF.

This clone appeared once. The chain employs TRBV27 and TRBJ1-5, with 7 bases matching TRBD1. Germline assignment: CDR1 MNHEY and CDR2 SMNVEV (reference sequence). CDR3 size: 14 residues. J lost 3 bases, V lost 3 bases, and 2 bases had no gene match. This CDR3 reads CASSLGQTNQPQHF. The CDR3 DNA reads as TGTGCCAGCAGTTTGGGACAGACCAATCAGCCCCAGCATTTT.

The chain recombines TRBV5-5 with TRBJ1-2; D call uncertain. V lost 0 bases, J lost 1 base, and 10 bases lay in between. Germline CDR1 is SGHKS and CDR2 is YYEKEE (reference sequence). CDR3 length: 15 amino acids. DNA for the CDR3: TGTGCCAGCAGCTTGGGAAACAGCATTAACTATGGCTACACCTTC. It encodes CASSLGNSINYGYTF.

V gene TRBV7-9 combines with J gene TRBJ2-1; D possibly corresponds to TRBD2 (5 bases). CDR1 is SEHNR, CDR2 FQNEAQ, per germline (reference sequence). This CDR3 comprises 15 residues. V lost 1 base to trimming and J lost 2 bases, with 9 bases between them. CDR3 sequence reads: CASSLVGAAYNEQFF. CDR3 DNA: TGTGCCAGCAGCTTAGTAGGAGCGGCCTACAATGAGCAGTTCTTC. Together with reference TRBV7-9 and TRBJ2-1, the CDR3 gives the full variable domain: DTGVSQNPRHKITKRGQNVTFRCDPISEHNRLYWYRQTLGQGPEFLTYFQNEAQLEKSRLLSDRFSAERPKGSFSTLEIQRTEQGDSAMYLCASSLVGAAYNEQFFGPGTRLTVL.

The chain combines TRBV5-1 with TRBJ2-1; 10 bases map to TRBD1. Germline V lookup: CDR1 SGHRS, CDR2 YFSETQ. The J segment lost 4 bases and the V segment lost 0 bases, leaving 7 bases of the junction unmatched. This CDR3 is 17 amino acids long. This CDR3 is CASSLGGTGVKYNEQFF. As DNA, the CDR3 is TGCGCCAGCAGCTTGGGCGGGACAGGGGTTAAGTACAATGAGCAGTTCTTC.

The chain links TRBV4-1 to TRBJ2-3, with 8 bases that match TRBD1. CDR1 is MGHRA and CDR2 is YSYEKL in the germline V gene. The junction had 9 bases not matched to a gene; V was cut back by 1 base and J by 6 bases. This CDR3 spans 16 amino acids. In DNA, the CDR3 is TGCGCCAGCAGCCAAGTGGGCAGGGGGCTATACGATACGCAGTATTTT. Translated, it gives CASSQVGRGLYDTQYF.

The gene calls are TRBV9 and TRBJ2-3; TRBD1 agrees at 10 bases. Germline CDR1 reads SGDLS; CDR2 reads YYNGEE. The CDR3 totals 15 residues. V was clipped by 0 bases and J by 3 bases; unmatched bases: 1. The CDR3: CASSVVGQGTDTQYF. In DNA form, the CDR3 reads TGTGCCAGCAGCGTAGTGGGACAGGGGACAGATACGCAGTATTTT. The full variable domain, in which reference TRBV9 and TRBJ2-3 provide the parts outside the CDR3, is DSGVTQTPKHLITATGQRVTLRCSPRSGDLSVYWYQQSLDQGLQFLIQYYNGEERAKGNILERFSAQQFPDLHSELNLSSLELGDSALYFCASSVVGQGTDTQYFGPGTRLTVL.

The chain has TRBV5-5 and TRBJ2-7; 7 bases are shared with TRBD2. The CDR3 is 19 amino acids. Germline V lookup: CDR1 SGHKS, CDR2 YYEKEE (reference sequence). Trimming cost V 3 bases and J 9 bases; bases outside gene matches: 27. The CDR3 DNA reads as TGTGCCAGCAGCTCCCAGGGTGGGGCCGGGGGGTCCCACTATTTGGGGCAGTACTTC. This sequence encodes CASSSQGGAGGSHYLGQYF.

This sequence joins TRBV19 and TRBJ2-5, with a weak D call TRBD1 (6 bases). Trimming removed 5 bases at V and 5 bases at J, with 15 bases between. Germline V gene lookup returns CDR1 LNHDA and CDR2 SQIVND (reference sequence). CDR3 size: 14 residues. CDR3 bases: TGTGCCAGTAGTCCAGTAGGGGGTCTGGAGACCCAGTACTTC. Its protein product is CASSPVGGLETQYF.

This clone was observed once. The V gene is TRBV30, the J gene TRBJ2-1, with 8 bases fitting TRBD1. Per the germline V gene, CDR1 is GTSNPN and CDR2 is SVGIG (reference sequence). The CDR3 runs to 15 residues. V trimming: 5 bases; J trimming: 1 base; junction bases outside the gene matches: 7. The CDR3 loop reads CAWQGAIGSYNEQFF. CDR3 sequence (DNA): TGTGCCTGGCAGGGGGCGATCGGTTCCTACAATGAGCAGTTCTTC.

V usage is TRBV19 and J usage is TRBJ1-2; D unclear. Looked up from germline, CDR1 is LNHDA and CDR2 is SQIVND (reference sequence). The V gene lost 3 bases and the J gene lost 4 bases, with 12 bases spanning the gap. The CDR3 loop spans 14 amino acids. The CDR3 loop is CASSIFGFAYGYTF. The CDR3 DNA reads TGTGCCAGTAGTATCTTCGGGTTTGCCTATGGCTACACCTTC.

The chain links TRBV7-2 to TRBJ2-5, with 12 bases that match TRBD2. The CDR3 runs 16 residues. In germline, CDR1 is SGHTA, CDR2 FQGNSA. V gave up 3 bases and J gave up 5 bases; unmatched junction bases: 7. CDR3 residues: CASSFRLAGGRETQYF. CDR3 nucleotide sequence: TGTGCCAGCAGCTTTCGTCTAGCGGGAGGGAGGGAGACCCAGTACTTC.

The V gene is TRBV4-3, the J gene TRBJ2-7; 9 bases line up with TRBD1. J lost 5 bases, V lost 2 bases, and 7 bases had no gene match. The CDR3 consists of 15 residues. The germline V gene has CDR1 LGHNA and CDR2 YSLEER. Written as DNA, the CDR3 is TGCGCCAGCAGCCAATTCGGGACAGGGCTTGACGAGCAGTACTTC. It encodes CASSQFGTGLDEQYF.

The chain is built from TRBV5-6 and TRBJ2-7, with 9 positions matching TRBD1. Germline lookup yields CDR1 SGHDT and CDR2 YYEEEE. With V trimmed by 4 bases and J by 4 bases, 6 bases remained unmatched. CDR3 size: 14 residues. The CDR3 bases are TGTGCCAGCAGCCTCGGGACAGGGAAATACGAGCAGTACTTC. As protein: CASSLGTGKYEQYF.

The chain carries TRBV12-5 and TRBJ2-1; TRBD2 agrees at 7 bases. Germline CDR1 and CDR2: LGHNT and FRNRAP. The CDR3 covers 18 residues. The V segment lost 0 bases and the J segment 0 bases; nucleotides outside the gene matches: 8. DNA for the CDR3: TGTGCTAGTGGTTTGGTATTAATGAGCGGGGCCTCCTACAATGAGCAGTTCTTC. Its protein product is CASGLVLMSGASYNEQFF.

The DNA of the CDR3 is TGTGCCAGCAGCAAAGACAGGAGAAACTATGGCTACACCTTC. It is translated as CASSKDRRNYGYTF. This sequence joins TRBV21-1 and TRBJ1-2; TRBD1, the table's D call, was not compared with the DNA. TRBV21-1 is recorded as a pseudogene. The CDR3 contains 14 residues.

V gene TRBV19 combines with J gene TRBJ2-3, with D possibly being TRBD1 (6 bases). CDR1 and CDR2 from the germline V gene are LNHDA and SQIVND (reference sequence). The CDR3 extends over 13 amino acids. V gave up 6 bases and J gave up 5 bases, with 12 bases separating them. CDR3 in DNA: TGTGCCAGTAGAATGACAGGAGGAGATACGCAGTATTTT. This translates into CASRMTGGDTQYF.

The chain employs TRBV5-4 and TRBJ2-3, with 12 bases fitting TRBD2. Germline CDR1 and CDR2: SGHNT and YYREEE (reference sequence). With 0 bases clipped from V and 5 bases from J, the junction kept 7 bases outside the gene matches. The CDR3 has 17 amino acids. This CDR3 is CASSLDLAGGRGDTQYF. DNA of the CDR3: TGTGCCAGCAGCTTGGATCTAGCGGGAGGGCGGGGAGATACGCAGTATTTT. The full variable domain, rest sourced from reference TRBV5-4 and TRBJ2-3, is ETGVTQSPTHLIKTRGQQVTLRCSSQSGHNTVSWYQQALGQGPQFIFQYYREEENGRGNFPPRFSGLQFPNYSSELNVNALELDDSALYLCASSLDLAGGRGDTQYFGPGTRLTVL.

V and J are TRBV6-1 and TRBJ1-3, with D possibly matching TRBD1 (5 bases). V was trimmed by 0 bases and J by 5 bases, leaving 17 bases between them. Germline V gene sequence: CDR1 MNHNS, CDR2 SASEGT. The CDR3 loop spans 17 amino acids. CDR3: CASSEAPQGTGRNTIYF. Written as DNA, the CDR3 is TGTGCCAGCAGTGAAGCGCCCCAGGGAACAGGACGAAACACCATATATTTT.

This clone was observed a few times. V usage is TRBV5-4 and J usage is TRBJ2-5; 10 bases align to TRBD1. Trimming cost V 4 bases and J 4 bases; bases outside gene matches: 4. The CDR3 is made up of 14 amino acids. Germline V gives CDR1 SGHNT, CDR2 YYREEE (reference sequence). In DNA, the CDR3 is TGTGCCAGCAGCCGACAGGGGGCGGGAGAGACCCAGTACTTC. Its protein product is CASSRQGAGETQYF.

Comments on this clone: No DNA is shown, since the ends of the CDR3 on it are uncertain; the CDR3 is the one TCRdb lists. The genes are TRBV5-1 and TRBJ2-1; no check of the table's D call, TRBD2, against the DNA was made. In germline, CDR1 is SGHRS, CDR2 YFSETQ. The CDR3 totals 15 residues, both ends included. This chain's CDR3 is CASSTSVGSYNEQFF.

The chain couples TRBV29-1 to TRBJ1-2; 10 positions agree with TRBD1. The CDR3 spans 12 residues. Germline-derived CDR1 and CDR2 are SQVTM and ANQGSEA. J was trimmed by 7 bases and V by 8 bases; bases with no gene match: 7. The CDR3 region is CSTRDRGGGYTF. The CDR3 DNA reads as TGCAGCACAAGGGACAGGGGAGGTGGCTACACCTTC.

The chain combines TRBV4-2 with TRBJ1-2, with D perhaps matching TRBD1 (6 bases). Germline lookup yields CDR1 LGHNA and CDR2 YNFKEQ. V was pared by 0 bases and J by 7 bases, with 12 bases between. This CDR3 has 14 amino acids. The CDR3 spells CASSQERGGGGYTF. CDR3 in DNA: TGTGCCAGCAGCCAAGAGAGGGGGGGAGGTGGCTACACCTTC.

The chain combines TRBV18 with TRBJ1-1; TRBD1 aligns across 8 bases. In germline, CDR1 is KGHSH, CDR2 LQKENI. The CDR3 spans 14 residues. V lost 0 bases, J lost 5 bases, and 2 bases stayed unmatched. The CDR3 DNA reads TGTGCCAGCTCACCACCGACAGGGGTGACTGAAGCTTTCTTT. This sequence encodes CASSPPTGVTEAFF.

The chain is built from TRBV9 and TRBJ1-2; D is possibly TRBD1 (5 bases). CDR1 and CDR2 (germline): SGDLS, YYNGEE. The CDR3 has 17 amino acids. Trimming stripped 6 bases from V and 4 bases from J, with 25 bases between. The CDR3 here is CASNHPLPPGTSYGYTF. The CDR3 region has the DNA TGTGCCAGCAACCACCCCCTCCCGCCCGGGACTAGCTATGGCTACACCTTC.

In DNA form, the CDR3 reads TGTGCCAGCAGCTCCAGAAACAGAGGAGGCGAAAAACTGTTTTTT. Its protein is CASSSRNRGGEKLFF. The rearrangement uses TRBV7-2 and TRBJ1-4; D is ambiguous. The germline CDR1 and CDR2 sequences are SGHTA and FQGNSA. The CDR3 has 15 residues. Trimming took off 4 bases at V and 8 bases at J, with 17 bases between the two ends. The whole variable domain, remainder taken from reference TRBV7-2 and TRBJ1-4, is GAGVSQSPSNKVTEKGKDVELRCDPISGHTALYWYRQSLGQGLEFLIYFQGNSAPDKSGLPSDRFSAERTGGSVSTLTIQRTQQEDSAVYLCASSSRNRGGEKLFFGSGTQLSVL.